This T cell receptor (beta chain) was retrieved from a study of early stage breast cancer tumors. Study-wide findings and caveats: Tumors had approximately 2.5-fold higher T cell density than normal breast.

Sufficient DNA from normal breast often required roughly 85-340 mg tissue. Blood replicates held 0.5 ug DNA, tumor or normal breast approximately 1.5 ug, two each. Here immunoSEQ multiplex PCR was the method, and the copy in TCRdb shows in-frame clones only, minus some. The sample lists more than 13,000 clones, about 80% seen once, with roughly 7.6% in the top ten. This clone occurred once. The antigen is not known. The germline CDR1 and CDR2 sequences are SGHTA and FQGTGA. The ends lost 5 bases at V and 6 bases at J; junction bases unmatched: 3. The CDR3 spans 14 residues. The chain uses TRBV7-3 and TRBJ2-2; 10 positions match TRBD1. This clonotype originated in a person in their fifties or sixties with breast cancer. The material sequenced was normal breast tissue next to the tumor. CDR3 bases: TGTGCCAGCAGCCCGGGGACAGGGGCCGGGGAGCTGTTTTTT. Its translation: CASSPGTGAGELFF.